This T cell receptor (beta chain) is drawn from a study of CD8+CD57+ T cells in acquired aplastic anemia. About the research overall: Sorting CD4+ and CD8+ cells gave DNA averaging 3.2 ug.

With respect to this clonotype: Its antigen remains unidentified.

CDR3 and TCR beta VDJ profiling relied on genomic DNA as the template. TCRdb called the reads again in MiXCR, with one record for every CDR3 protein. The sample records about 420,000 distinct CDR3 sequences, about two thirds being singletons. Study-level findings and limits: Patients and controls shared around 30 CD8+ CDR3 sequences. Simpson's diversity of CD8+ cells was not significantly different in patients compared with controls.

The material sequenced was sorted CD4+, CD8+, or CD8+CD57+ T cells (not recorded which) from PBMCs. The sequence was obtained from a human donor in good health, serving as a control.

Here the CDR3 reads CASSRTKGEKLFF. As DNA, the CDR3 is TGTGCCAGCAGCCGTACCAAGGGTGAAAAACTGTTTTTT. The chain combines TRBV5-6 with TRBJ1-4; no firm D call. V lost 4 bases to trimming and J lost 7 bases, with 11 bases between them. The length of the CDR3 is 13 residues. CDR1 SGHDT and CDR2 YYEEEE come from the germline V gene.